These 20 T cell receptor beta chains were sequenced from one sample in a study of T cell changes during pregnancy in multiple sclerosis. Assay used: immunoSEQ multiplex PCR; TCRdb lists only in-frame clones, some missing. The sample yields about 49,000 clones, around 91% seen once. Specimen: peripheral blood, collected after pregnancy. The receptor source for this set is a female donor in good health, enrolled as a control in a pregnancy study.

The CDR3 region is CAISESQGPTNEKLFF. Here the CDR3 DNA reads TGTGCCATCAGTGAGTCACAGGGCCCAACTAATGAAAAACTGTTTTTT. The chain carries TRBV10-3 and TRBJ1-4; TRBD1 is a possible D gene (6 bases). The CDR3 has 16 amino acids. Per the germline V gene, CDR1 is ENHRY and CDR2 is SYGVKD. V lost 0 bases, J lost 0 bases, and 8 bases lay in between.

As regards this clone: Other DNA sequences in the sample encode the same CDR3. The CDR3, as DNA: TGTGCCAGTAGTATTGGGACAGCGAACACTGAAGCTTTCTTT. Translated, it gives CASSIGTANTEAFF. J is TRBJ1-1 and V is TRBV19; 7 bases line up with TRBD1. The CDR3 is 14 residues long. Unmatched junction bases numbered 2, after V lost 3 bases and J lost 1 base. Germline V gives CDR1 LNHDA, CDR2 SQIVND (reference sequence). The complete variable domain, with remaining parts taken from reference TRBV19 and TRBJ1-1, reads DGGITQSPKYLFRKEGQNVTLSCEQNLNHDAMYWYRQDPGQGLRLIYYSQIVNDFQKGDIAEGYSVSREKKESFPLTVTSAQKNPTAFYLCASSIGTANTEAFFGQGTRLTVV.

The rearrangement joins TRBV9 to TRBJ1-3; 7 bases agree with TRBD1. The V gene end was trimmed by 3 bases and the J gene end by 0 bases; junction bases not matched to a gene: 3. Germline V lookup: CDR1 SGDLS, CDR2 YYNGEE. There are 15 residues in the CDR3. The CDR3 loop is CASSEGQTSGNTIYF. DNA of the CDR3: TGTGCCAGCAGCGAGGGACAGACCTCTGGAAACACCATATATTTT.

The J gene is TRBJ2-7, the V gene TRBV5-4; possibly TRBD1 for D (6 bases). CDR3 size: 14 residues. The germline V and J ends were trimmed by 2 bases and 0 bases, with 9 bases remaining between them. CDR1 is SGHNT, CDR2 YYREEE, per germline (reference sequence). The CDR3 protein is CASSFQGSSYEQYF. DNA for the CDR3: TGTGCCAGCAGCTTTCAGGGGAGCTCCTACGAGCAGTACTTC. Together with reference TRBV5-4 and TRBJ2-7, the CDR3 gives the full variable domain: ETGVTQSPTHLIKTRGQQVTLRCSSQSGHNTVSWYQQALGQGPQFIFQYYREEENGRGNFPPRFSGLQFPNYSSELNVNALELDDSALYLCASSFQGSSYEQYFGPGTRLTVT.

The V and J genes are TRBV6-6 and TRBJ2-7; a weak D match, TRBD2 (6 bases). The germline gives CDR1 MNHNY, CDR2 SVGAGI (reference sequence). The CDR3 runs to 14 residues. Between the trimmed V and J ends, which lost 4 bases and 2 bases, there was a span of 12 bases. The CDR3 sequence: CASSLLAPTYEQYF. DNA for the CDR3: TGTGCCAGCAGTTTACTAGCTCCGACCTACGAGCAGTACTTC.

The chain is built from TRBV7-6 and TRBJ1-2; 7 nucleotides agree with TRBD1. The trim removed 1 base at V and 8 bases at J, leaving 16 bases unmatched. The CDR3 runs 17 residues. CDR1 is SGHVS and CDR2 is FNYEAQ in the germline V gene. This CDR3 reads CASSLVVEGQGGYGYTF. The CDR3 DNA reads TGTGCCAGCAGCTTAGTAGTCGAAGGGCAGGGGGGCTACGGCTACACCTTC.

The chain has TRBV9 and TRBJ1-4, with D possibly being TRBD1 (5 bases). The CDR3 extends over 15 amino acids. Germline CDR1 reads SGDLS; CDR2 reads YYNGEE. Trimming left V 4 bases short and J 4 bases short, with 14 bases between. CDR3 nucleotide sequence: TGTGCCAGCAGCCCAACAGGAAGTATTAATGAAAAACTGTTTTTT. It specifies CASSPTGSINEKLFF.

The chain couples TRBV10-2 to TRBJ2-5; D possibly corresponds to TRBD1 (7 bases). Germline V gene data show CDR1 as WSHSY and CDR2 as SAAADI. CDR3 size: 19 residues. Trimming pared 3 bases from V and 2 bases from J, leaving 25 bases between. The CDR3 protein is CASSEEVQGITGSQETQYF. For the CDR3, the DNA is TGCGCCAGCAGTGAAGAGGTACAGGGGATTACCGGGAGTCAAGAGACCCAGTACTTC.

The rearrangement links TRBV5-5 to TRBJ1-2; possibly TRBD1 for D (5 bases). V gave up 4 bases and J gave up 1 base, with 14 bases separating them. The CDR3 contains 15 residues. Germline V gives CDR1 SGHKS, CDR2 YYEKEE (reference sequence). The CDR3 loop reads CASSGGTVNNYGYTF. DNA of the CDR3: TGTGCCAGCAGCGGAGGGACGGTAAATAACTATGGCTACACCTTC.

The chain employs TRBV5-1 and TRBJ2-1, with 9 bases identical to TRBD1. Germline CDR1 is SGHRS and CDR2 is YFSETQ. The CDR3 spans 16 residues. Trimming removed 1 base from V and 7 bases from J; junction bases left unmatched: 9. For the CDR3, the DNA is TGCGCCAGCAGCTTGTCCCCCCCCGGGACAGGGAATGAGCAGTTCTTC. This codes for CASSLSPPGTGNEQFF.

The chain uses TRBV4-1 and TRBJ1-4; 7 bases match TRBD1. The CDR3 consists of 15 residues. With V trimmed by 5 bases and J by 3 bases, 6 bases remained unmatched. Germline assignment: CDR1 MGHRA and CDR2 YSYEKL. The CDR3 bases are TGCGCCAGCAGCACGGGAGGGGGCCCTAATGAAAAACTGTTTTTT. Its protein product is CASSTGGGPNEKLFF.

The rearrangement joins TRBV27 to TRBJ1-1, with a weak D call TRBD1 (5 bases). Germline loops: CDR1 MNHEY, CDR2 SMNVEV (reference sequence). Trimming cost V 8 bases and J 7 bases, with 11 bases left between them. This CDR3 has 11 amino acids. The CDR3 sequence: CASLRGFEAFF. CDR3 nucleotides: TGTGCCAGCCTACGGGGGTTTGAAGCTTTCTTT.

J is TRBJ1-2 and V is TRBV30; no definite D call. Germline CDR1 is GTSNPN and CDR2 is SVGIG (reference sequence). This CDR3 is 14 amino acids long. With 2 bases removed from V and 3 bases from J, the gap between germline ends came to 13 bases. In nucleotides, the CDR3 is TGTGCCTGGAGTACAGAAGACGCCCACTATGGCTACACCTTC. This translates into CAWSTEDAHYGYTF.

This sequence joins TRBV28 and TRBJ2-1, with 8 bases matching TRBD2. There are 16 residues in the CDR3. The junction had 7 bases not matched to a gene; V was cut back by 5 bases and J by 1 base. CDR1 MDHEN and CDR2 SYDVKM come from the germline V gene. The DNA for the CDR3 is TGTGCCAGCAGTGGGCAAGCGGGAGCATCCTACAATGAGCAGTTCTTC. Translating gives CASSGQAGASYNEQFF. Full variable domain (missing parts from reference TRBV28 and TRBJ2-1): DVKVTQSSRYLVKRTGEKVFLECVQDMDHENMFWYRQDPGLGLRLIYFSYDVKMKEKGDIPEGYSVSREKKERFSLILESASTNQTSMYLCASSGQAGASYNEQFFGPGTRLTVL.

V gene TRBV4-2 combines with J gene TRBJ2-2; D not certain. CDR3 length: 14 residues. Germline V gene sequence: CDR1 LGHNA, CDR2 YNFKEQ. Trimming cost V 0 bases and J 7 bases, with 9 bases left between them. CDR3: CASSQDLAVGELFF. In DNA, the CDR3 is TGTGCCAGCAGCCAAGATCTTGCAGTCGGGGAGCTGTTTTTT.

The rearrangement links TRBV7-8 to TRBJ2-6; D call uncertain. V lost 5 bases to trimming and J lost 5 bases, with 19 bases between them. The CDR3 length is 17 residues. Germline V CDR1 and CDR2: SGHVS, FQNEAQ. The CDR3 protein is CASSDSTPQSRANVLTF. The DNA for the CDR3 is TGTGCCAGCAGCGACTCGACCCCACAAAGTCGGGCCAACGTCCTGACTTTC.

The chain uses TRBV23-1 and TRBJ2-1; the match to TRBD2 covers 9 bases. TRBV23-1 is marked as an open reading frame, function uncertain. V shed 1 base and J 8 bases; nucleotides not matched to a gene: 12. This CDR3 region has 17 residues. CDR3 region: CASSQFLAGGLSDEQFF. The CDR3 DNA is TGCGCCAGCAGTCAATTCCTCGCGGGAGGGCTCTCGGATGAGCAGTTCTTC.

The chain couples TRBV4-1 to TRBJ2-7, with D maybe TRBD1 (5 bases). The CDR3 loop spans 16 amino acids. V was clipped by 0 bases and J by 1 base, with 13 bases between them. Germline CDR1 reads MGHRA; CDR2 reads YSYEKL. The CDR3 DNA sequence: TGCGCCAGCAGCCAAGAGGGGCAGGGCGCTTCCTACGAGCAGTACTTC. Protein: CASSQEGQGASYEQYF.

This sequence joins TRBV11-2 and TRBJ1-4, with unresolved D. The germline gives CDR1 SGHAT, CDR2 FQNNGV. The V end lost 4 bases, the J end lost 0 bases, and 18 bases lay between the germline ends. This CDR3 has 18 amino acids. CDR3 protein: CASSSVRRSGSTNEKLFF. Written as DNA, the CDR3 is TGTGCCAGCAGCTCCGTGCGACGGAGCGGTTCAACTAATGAAAAACTGTTTTTT.

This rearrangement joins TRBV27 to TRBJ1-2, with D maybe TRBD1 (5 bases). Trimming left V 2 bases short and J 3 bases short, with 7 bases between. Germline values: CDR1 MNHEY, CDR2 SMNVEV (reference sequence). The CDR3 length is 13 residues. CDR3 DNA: TGTGCCAGCAGTTTACAGGGTCACTATGGCTACACCTTC. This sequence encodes CASSLQGHYGYTF.